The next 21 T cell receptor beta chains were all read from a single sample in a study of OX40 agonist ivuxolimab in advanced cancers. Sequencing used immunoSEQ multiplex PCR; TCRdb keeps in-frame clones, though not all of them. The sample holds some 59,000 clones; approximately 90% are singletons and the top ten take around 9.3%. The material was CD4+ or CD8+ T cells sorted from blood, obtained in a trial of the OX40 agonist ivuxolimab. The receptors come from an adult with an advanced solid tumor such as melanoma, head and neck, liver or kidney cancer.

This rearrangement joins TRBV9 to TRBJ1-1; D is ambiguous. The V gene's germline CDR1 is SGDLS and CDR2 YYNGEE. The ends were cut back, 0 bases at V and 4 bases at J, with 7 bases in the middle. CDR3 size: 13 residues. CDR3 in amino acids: CASSVGAATEAFF. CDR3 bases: TGTGCCAGCAGCGTAGGGGCAGCCACTGAAGCTTTCTTT.

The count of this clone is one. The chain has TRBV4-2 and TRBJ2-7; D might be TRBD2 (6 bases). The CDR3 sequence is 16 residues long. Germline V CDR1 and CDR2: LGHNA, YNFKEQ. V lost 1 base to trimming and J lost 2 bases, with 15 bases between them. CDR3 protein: CASSQVGTGVAYEQYF. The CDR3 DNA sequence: TGTGCCAGCAGCCAAGTAGGAACGGGGGTTGCCTACGAGCAGTACTTC.

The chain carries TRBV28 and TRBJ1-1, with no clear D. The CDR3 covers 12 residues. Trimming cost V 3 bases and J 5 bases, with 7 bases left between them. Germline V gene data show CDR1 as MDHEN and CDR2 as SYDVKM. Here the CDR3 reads CASSFRWTEAFF. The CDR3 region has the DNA TGTGCCAGCAGTTTCCGTTGGACTGAAGCTTTCTTT.

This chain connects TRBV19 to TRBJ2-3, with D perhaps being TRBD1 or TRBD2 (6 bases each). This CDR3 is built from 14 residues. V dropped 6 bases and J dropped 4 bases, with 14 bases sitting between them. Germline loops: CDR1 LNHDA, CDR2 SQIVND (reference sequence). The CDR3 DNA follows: TGTGCCAGTAGAGGGGGGCGAAGGGCAGATACGCAGTATTTT. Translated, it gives CASRGGRRADTQYF.

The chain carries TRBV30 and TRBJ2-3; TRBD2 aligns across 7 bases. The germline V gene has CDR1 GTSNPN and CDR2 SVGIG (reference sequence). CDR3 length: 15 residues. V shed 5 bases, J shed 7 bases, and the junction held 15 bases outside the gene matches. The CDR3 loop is CAWDEGGGPGNTQYF. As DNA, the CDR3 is TGTGCCTGGGACGAGGGCGGGGGACCAGGAAATACGCAGTATTTT.

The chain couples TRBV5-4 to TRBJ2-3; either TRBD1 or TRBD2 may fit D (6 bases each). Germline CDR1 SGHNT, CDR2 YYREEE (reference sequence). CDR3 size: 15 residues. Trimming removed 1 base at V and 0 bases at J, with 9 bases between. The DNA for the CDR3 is TGTGCCAGCAGCTTGTCGGGGGCCAGCACAGATACGCAGTATTTT. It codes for CASSLSGASTDTQYF.

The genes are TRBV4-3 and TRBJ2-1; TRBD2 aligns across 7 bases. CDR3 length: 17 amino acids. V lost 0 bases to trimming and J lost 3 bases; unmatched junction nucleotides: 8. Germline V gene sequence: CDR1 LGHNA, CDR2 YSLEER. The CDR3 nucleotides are TGCGCCAGCAGCCAAGATCCGGGCGGGAGTAACTACAATGAGCAGTTCTTC. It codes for CASSQDPGGSNYNEQFF.

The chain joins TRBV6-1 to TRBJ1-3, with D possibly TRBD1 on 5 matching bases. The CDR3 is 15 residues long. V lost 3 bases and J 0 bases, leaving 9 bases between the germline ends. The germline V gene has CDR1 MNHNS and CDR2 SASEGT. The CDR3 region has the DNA TGTGCCAGCAGTGAGGGACGGATCTCTGGAAACACCATATATTTT. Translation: CASSEGRISGNTIYF.

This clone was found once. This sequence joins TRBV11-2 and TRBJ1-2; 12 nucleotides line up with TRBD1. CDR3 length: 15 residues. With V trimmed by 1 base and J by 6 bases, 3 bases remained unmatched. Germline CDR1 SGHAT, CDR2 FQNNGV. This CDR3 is CASSLGGQGAHGYTF. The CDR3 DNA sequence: TGTGCCAGCAGCTTAGGGGGACAGGGGGCGCATGGCTACACCTTC.

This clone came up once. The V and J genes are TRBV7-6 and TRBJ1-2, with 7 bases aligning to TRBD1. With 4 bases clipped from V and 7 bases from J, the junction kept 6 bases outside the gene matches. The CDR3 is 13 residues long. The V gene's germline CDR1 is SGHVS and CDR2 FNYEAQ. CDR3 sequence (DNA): TGTGCCAGCAGCTACGACAGGGTGGGTGGCTACACCTTC. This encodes CASSYDRVGGYTF.

The CDR3 region has the DNA TGTGCCAGCTCGGCCACTAGCGGGAGGATCGCCGGGGAGCTGTTTTTT. This translates into CASSATSGRIAGELFF. The chain couples TRBV18 to TRBJ2-2; 12 bases fit TRBD2. V lost 6 bases, J lost 6 bases, and 8 bases stayed unmatched. The CDR3 has 16 residues. Germline V CDR1 and CDR2: KGHSH, LQKENI.

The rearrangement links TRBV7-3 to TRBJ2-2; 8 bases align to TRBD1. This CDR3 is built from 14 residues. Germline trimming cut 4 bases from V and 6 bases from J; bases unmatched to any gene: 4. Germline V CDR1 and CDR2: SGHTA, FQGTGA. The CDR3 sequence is CASSSTGGPGELFF. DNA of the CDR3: TGTGCCAGCAGCTCCACAGGGGGGCCCGGGGAGCTGTTTTTT.

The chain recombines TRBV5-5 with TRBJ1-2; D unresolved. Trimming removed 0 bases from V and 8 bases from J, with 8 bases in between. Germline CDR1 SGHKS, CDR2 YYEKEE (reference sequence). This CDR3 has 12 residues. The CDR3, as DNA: TGTGCCAGCAGCTTGGCCATCGAGGGCTACACCTTC. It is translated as CASSLAIEGYTF.

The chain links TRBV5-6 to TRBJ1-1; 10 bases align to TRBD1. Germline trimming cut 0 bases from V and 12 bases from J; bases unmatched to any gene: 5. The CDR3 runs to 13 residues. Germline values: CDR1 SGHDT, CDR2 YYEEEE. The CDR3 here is CASSLGGTGETFF. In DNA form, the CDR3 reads TGTGCCAGCAGCTTGGGAGGGACAGGGGAAACTTTCTTT.

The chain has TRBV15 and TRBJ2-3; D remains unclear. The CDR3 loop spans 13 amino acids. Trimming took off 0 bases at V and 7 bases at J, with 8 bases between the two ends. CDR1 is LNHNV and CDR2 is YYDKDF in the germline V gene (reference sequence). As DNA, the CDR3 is TGTGCCACCAGCAGAGATCAAAGTCATACGCAGTATTTT. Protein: CATSRDQSHTQYF.

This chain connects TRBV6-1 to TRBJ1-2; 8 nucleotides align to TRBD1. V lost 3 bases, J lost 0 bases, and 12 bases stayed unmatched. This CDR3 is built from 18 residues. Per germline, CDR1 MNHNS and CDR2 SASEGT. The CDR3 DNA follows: TGTGCCAGCAGTGATCCGGACAGGGTGGAGACGGCTAACTATGGCTACACCTTC. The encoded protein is CASSDPDRVETANYGYTF.

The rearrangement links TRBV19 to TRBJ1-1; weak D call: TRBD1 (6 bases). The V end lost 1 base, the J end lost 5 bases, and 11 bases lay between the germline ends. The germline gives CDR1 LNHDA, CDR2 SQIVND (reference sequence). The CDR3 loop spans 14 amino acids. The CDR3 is CASSIGGARTEAFF. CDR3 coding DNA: TGTGCCAGTAGTATAGGGGGGGCGCGGACTGAAGCTTTCTTT.

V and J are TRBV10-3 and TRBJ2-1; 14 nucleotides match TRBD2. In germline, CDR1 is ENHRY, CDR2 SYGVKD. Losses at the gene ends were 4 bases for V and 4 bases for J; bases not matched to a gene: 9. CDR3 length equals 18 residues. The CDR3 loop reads CAISATSGRAKEYNEQFF. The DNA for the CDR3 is TGTGCCATCAGTGCGACTAGCGGGAGGGCCAAAGAATACAATGAGCAGTTCTTC.

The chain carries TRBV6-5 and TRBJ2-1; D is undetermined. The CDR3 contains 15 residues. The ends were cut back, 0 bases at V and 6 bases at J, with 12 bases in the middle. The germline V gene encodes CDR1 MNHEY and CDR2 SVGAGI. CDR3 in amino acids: CASSYSFVRSNEQFF. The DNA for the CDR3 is TGTGCCAGCAGTTACTCTTTTGTTAGAAGCAATGAGCAGTTCTTC.

This CDR3 reads CATSRASGLAGSNTGELFF. The CDR3 nucleotides read TGTGCCACCAGCAGAGCCTCGGGACTAGCGGGAAGTAACACCGGGGAGCTGTTTTTT. The chain couples TRBV15 to TRBJ2-2; 13 bases agree with TRBD2. The germline gives CDR1 LNHNV, CDR2 YYDKDF (reference sequence). The junction had 7 bases not matched to a gene; V was cut back by 1 base and J by 2 bases. The length of the CDR3 is 19 residues.

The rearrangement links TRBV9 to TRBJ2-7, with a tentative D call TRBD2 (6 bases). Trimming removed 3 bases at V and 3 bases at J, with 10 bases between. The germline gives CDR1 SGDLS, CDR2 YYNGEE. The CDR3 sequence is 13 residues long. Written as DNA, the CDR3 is TGTGCCAGCAGCGCGGGGGACGGCTACGAGCAGTACTTC. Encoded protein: CASSAGDGYEQYF.